This T cell receptor beta chain was recorded in a study of cytomegalovirus exposure and HLA in healthy donors. PCR involved 60 Vbeta and 13 Jbeta primers. Clones were read by immunoSEQ multiplex PCR, and TCRdb kept only the in-frame ones, dropping some. This table holds roughly 150,000 clones, 82% found once. CDR3 length equals 16 residues. CDR1 SGHNT and CDR2 YYREEE come from the germline V gene (reference sequence). Trimming at V came to 2 bases and at J to 7 bases, leaving 9 bases not matched to a gene. The chain combines TRBV5-4 with TRBJ2-1, with TRBD1 matching 10 bases. The source of this sequence is a girl between 5 and 17 years old in good health and CMV-seropositive. Input material: PBMCs. CDR3 nucleotide sequence: TGTGCCAGCAGCTTCTTCAAGACAGGGGGCCGTAATGAGCAGTTCTTC. Translated: CASSFFKTGGRNEQFF.